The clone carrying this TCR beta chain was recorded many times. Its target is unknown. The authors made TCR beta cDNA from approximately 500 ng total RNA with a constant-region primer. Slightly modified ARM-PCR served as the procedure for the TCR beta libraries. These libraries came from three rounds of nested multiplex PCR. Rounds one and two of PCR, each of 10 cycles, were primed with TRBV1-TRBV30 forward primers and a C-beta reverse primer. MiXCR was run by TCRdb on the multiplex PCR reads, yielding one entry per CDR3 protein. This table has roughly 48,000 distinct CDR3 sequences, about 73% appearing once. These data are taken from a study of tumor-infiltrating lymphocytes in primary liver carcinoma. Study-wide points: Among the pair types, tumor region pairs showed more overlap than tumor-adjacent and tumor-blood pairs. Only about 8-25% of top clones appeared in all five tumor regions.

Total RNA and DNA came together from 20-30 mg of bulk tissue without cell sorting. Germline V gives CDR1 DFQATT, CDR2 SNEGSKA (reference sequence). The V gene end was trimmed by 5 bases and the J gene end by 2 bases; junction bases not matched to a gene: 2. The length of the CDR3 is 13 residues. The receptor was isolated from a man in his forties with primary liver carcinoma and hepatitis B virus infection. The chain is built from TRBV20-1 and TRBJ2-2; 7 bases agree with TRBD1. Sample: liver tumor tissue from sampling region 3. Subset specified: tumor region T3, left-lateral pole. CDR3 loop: CSAGTENTGELFF. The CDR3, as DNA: TGCAGTGCTGGGACAGAAAACACCGGGGAGCTGTTTTTT.